Sequencing of this T cell receptor beta chain was carried out in a study of shared clonotypes between healthy human individuals. Broader study findings: In general, naive subsets displayed greater estimated richness than memory subsets did. Investigators expected sequencing depth to affect clonotype sharing among donors.

Germline trimming cut 5 bases from V and 2 bases from J; bases unmatched to any gene: 4. Per the germline V gene, CDR1 is MDHEN and CDR2 is SYDVKM. This CDR3 region has 14 residues. In the sorted-subset replicate PCRs, around 0.2 ug DNA, around 30,000 T cell genomes, was used. Profiling relied on immunoSEQ multiplex PCR, and the TCRdb table lists in-frame clones only, not all of them. The sample yields 2 million to 2.5 million clones, roughly 93% seen once. In regard to this clone: Its antigen remains unknown. This CDR3 is also generated by other DNA sequences in the sample.

The chain recombines TRBV28 with TRBJ1-2; 8 bases align to TRBD1. The clonotype was recovered from a man aged 18 to 35 in good health. Some clones in this sample may be carry-over from other donors' samples. Sequenced input: naive CD4+ T cells from PBMCs. The subset was: CD45RA+ positively selected. The CDR3 DNA reads TGTGCCAGCAGTCTGAGACAGGGGAACTATGGCTACACCTTC. Translation: CASSLRQGNYGYTF.